Sequencing of this TCR beta chain was carried out in a study of cytomegalovirus exposure and HLA in healthy donors. Study outcomes and limitations: Confirmation in vitro established that a few CMV-associated chains were specific for CMV antigens. The likely explanation for a cluster of highly shared sequence variants was sequencing artifact. A later analysis reportedly found that, within productive TCRs, an Asian-associated ancestry cluster had fewer N-insertions than the mean observed across the approximately 670 donors.

With regard to this clone: As yet, its antigen is unknown.

The CDR3 contains 11 residues. The germline V gene has CDR1 DFQATT and CDR2 SNEGSKA (reference sequence). Deletions cut 5 bases from V and 6 bases from J, with 8 bases between. PCR was performed using 60 Vbeta and 13 Jbeta primers. Clones were sequenced by immunoSEQ multiplex PCR, and TCRdb holds only the in-frame ones, with some missing. The profile shows more than 150,000 clones, approximately 83% of them singletons. The chain couples TRBV20-1 to TRBJ1-3; D unclear. This TCR came from a man younger than 35 in good health and CMV-seropositive. The sample was PBMCs. The CDR3 DNA reads as TGCAGTGCTCGGAGGGTAAACACCATATATTTT. Translated, it gives CSARRVNTIYF.